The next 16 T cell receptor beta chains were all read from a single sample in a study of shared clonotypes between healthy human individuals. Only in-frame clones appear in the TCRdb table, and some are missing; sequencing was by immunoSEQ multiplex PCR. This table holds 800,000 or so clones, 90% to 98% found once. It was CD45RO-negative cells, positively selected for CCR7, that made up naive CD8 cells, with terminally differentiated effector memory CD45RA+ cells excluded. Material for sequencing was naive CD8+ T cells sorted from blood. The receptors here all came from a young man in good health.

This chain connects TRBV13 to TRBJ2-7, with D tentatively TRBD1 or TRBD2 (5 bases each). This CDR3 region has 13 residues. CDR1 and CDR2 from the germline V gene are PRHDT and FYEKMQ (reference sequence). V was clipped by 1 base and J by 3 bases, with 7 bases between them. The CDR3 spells CASSLAGRYEQYF. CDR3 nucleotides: TGTGCCAGCAGCTTAGCGGGACGCTACGAGCAGTACTTC. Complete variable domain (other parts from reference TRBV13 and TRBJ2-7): AAGVIQSPRHLIKEKRETATLKCYPIPRHDTVYWYQQGPGQDPQFLISFYEKMQSDKGSIPDRFSAQQFSDYHSELNMSSLELGDSALYFCASSLAGRYEQYFGPGTRLTVT.

In nucleotides, the CDR3 is TGCAGCGTTGTCGTGCAGGGAGGTCCAGATACGCAGTATTTT. Its protein product is CSVVVQGGPDTQYF. The chain couples TRBV29-1 to TRBJ2-3, with D possibly being TRBD2 (6 bases). Germline V lookup: CDR1 SQVTM, CDR2 ANQGSEA. V lost 4 bases and J 4 bases, leaving 15 bases between the germline ends. There are 14 residues in the CDR3.

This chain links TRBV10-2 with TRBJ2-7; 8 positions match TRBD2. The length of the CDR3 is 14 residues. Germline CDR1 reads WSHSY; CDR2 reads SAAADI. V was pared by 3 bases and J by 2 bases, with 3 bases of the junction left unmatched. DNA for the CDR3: TGCGCCAGCAGTGAAGGGACTAGTACCTACGAGCAGTACTTC. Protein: CASSEGTSTYEQYF.

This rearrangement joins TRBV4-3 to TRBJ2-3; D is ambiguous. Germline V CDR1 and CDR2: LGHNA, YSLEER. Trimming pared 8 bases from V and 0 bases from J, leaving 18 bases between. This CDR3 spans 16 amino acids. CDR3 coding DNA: TGCGCCAGCGGCGCGCAGGCGAGAACTAGCACAGATACGCAGTATTTT. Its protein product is CASGAQARTSTDTQYF.

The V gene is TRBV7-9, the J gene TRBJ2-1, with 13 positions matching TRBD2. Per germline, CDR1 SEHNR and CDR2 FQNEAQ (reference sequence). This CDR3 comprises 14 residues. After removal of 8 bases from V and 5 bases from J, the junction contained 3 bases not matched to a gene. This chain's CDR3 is CASSGTSGNNEQFF. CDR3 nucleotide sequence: TGTGCCAGCTCCGGGACTAGCGGGAACAATGAGCAGTTCTTC. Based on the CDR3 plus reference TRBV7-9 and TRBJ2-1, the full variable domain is DTGVSQNPRHKITKRGQNVTFRCDPISEHNRLYWYRQTLGQGPEFLTYFQNEAQLEKSRLLSDRFSAERPKGSFSTLEIQRTEQGDSAMYLCASSGTSGNNEQFFGPGTRLTVL.

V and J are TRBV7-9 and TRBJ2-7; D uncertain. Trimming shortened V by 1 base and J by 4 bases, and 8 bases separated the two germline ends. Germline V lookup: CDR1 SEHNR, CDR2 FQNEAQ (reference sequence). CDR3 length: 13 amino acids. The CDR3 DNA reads TGTGCCAGCAGCTTAGAATCCCCGTACGAGCAGTACTTC. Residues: CASSLESPYEQYF.

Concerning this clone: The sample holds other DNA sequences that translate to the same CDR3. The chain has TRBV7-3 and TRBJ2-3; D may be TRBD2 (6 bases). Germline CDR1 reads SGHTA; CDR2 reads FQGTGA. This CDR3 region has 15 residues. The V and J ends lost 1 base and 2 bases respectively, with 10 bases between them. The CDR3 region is CASSLIGGNTDTQYF. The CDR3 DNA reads TGTGCCAGCAGCTTAATTGGGGGGAACACAGATACGCAGTATTTT.

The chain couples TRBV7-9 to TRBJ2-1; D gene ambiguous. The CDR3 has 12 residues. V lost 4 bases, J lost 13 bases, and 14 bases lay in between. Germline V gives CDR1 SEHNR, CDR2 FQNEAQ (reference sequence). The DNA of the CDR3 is TGTGCCAGCAGCTCAAGCGTGCTCCACCAGTTCTTC. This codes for CASSSSVLHQFF.

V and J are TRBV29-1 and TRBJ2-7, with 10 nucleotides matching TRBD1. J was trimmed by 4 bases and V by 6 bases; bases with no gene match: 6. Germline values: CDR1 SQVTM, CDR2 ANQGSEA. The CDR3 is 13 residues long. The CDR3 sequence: CSVEKDRGYEQYF. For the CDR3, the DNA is TGCAGCGTGGAAAAGGACAGGGGGTACGAGCAGTACTTC.

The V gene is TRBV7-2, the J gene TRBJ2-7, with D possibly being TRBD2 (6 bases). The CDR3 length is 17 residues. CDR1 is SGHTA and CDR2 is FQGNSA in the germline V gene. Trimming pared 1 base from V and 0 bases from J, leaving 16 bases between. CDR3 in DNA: TGTGCCAGCAGCTTAGACCTGGAGGGCCTCAGCTCCTACGAGCAGTACTTC. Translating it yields CASSLDLEGLSSYEQYF.

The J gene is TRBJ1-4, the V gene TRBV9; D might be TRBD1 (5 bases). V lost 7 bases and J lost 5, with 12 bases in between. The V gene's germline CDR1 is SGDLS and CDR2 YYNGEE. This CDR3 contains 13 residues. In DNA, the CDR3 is TGTGCCAGCTCGATGGGGGGGAATGAAAAACTGTTTTTT. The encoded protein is CASSMGGNEKLFF.

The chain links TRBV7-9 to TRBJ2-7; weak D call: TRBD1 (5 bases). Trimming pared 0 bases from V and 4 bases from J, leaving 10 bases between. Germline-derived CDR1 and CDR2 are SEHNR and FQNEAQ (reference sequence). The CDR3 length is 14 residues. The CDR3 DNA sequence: TGTGCCAGCAGCTTAGCAGGGGCACCTTACGAGCAGTACTTC. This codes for CASSLAGAPYEQYF.

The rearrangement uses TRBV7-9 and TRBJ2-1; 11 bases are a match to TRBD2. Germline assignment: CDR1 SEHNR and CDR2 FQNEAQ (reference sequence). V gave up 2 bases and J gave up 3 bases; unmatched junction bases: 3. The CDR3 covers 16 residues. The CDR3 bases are TGTGCCAGCAGCTTACTAGCGGGAGGAAACTACAATGAGCAGTTCTTC. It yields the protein CASSLLAGGNYNEQFF. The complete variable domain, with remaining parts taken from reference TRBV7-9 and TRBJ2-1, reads DTGVSQNPRHKITKRGQNVTFRCDPISEHNRLYWYRQTLGQGPEFLTYFQNEAQLEKSRLLSDRFSAERPKGSFSTLEIQRTEQGDSAMYLCASSLLAGGNYNEQFFGPGTRLTVL.

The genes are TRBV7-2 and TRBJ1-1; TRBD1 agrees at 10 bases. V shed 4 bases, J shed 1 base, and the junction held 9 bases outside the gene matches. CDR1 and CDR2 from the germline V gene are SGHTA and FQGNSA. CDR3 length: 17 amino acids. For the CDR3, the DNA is TGTGCCAGCAGCTCCCGGGACAGGGGAATCCAGAACACTGAAGCTTTCTTT. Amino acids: CASSSRDRGIQNTEAFF.

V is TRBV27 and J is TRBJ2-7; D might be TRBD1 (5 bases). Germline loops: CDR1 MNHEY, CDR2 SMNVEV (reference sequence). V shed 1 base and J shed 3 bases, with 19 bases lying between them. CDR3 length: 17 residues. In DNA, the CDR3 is TGTGCCAGCAGTTTATTGCACAGCAATGGGGCGGACTACGAGCAGTACTTC. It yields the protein CASSLLHSNGADYEQYF.

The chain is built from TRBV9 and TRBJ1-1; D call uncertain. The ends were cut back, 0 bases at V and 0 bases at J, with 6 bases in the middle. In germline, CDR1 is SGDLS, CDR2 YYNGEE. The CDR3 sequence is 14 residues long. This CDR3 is CASSVGPLNTEAFF. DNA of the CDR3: TGTGCCAGCAGCGTAGGTCCCTTGAACACTGAAGCTTTCTTT.